This T cell receptor beta chain was recovered during a study of T cells in Graves' hyperthyroidism and ophthalmopathy. As for the study in general: The initial diagnosis was the point when peripheral blood was collected, ahead of any treatment.

This clonotype was found many times. The V and J ends lost 6 bases and 3 bases, in that order; junction bases with no gene match: 7. The CDR3 length is 17 residues. Using RNA transcripts as the source, TCR beta CDR3 regions were amplified. Researchers ran a first-round RT-PCR on the TCR CDR3 using the HTBI primer set. TCRdb fed the multiplex PCR reads into MiXCR, producing one record per CDR3 protein. The table shows around 600,000 distinct CDR3 sequences, with 14% occurring only once. The sequencing input was blood. This clonotype was obtained from a woman aged 18-29 years with Graves' ophthalmopathy. The chain joins TRBV12-3 or TRBV12-4 to TRBJ1-6, with 11 bases that match TRBD1. The DNA of the CDR3 is TGTGCCAGCAGCTTGGGACAGGGGGTGCTCTATAATTCACCCCTCCACTTT. Protein: CASSLGQGVLYNSPLHF.